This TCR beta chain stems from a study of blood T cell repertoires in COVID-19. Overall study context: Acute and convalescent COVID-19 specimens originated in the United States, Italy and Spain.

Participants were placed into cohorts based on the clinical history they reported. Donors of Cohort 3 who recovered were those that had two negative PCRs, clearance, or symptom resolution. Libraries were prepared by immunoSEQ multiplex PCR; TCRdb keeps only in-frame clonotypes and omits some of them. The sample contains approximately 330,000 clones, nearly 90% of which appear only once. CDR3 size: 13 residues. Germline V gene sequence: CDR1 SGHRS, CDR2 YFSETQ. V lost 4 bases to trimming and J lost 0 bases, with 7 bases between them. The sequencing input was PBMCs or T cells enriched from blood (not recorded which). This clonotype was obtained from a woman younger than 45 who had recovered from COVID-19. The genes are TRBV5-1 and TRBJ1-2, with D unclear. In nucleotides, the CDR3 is TGCGCCAGCAGCCGGGAAGCTAACTATGGCTACACCTTC. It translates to CASSREANYGYTF.